A single sample gave rise to the 15 T cell receptor beta chains below, sequenced in a study of beta chain features in type 1 diabetes. Findings and caveats of the study: The study found moderately but significantly shorter TCRB CDR3s in all four CD4+ subsets of Type 1 diabetes patients.

Since all of the isolated RNA was reverse transcribed, expressed TCRB transcripts were what got sequenced. Data came from immunoSEQ multiplex PCR; TCRdb stores just in-frame clones and leaves some out. The data hold approximately 44,000 clones, with roughly 70% observed a single time. The antigens these receptors bind are not known. Specimen: Tregs from blood. The receptors here all came from a woman under 30 with type 1 diabetes.

This clone was counted between two and nine times. Relative to the germline gene, one junction end is altered; a read error may explain this. The rearrangement links TRBV18 to TRBJ1-5; 7 bases are a match to TRBD1. Germline CDR1 and CDR2: KGHSH and LQKENI. The CDR3 spans 15 residues. This CDR3 is CANSSDRNSNQPQHF. In DNA form, the CDR3 reads TGTGCCAACTCATCGGACAGGAATAGCAATCAGCCCCAGCATTTT.

The rearrangement links TRBV12-5 to TRBJ2-7; weak D call: TRBD2 (5 bases). The V gene lost 3 bases and the J gene lost 2 bases, with 14 bases spanning the gap. CDR1 and CDR2 from the germline V gene are LGHNT and FRNRAP. This CDR3 has 15 residues. The CDR3 spells CASGFSGLGTYEQYF. The CDR3 DNA reads as TGTGCTAGTGGTTTCTCCGGACTGGGTACCTACGAGCAGTACTTC.

The chain carries TRBV19 and TRBJ1-1; 8 bases map to TRBD1. Germline V CDR1 and CDR2: LNHDA, SQIVND (reference sequence). The CDR3 runs to 14 residues. With V trimmed by 3 bases and J by 10 bases, 10 bases remained unmatched. The CDR3: CASSMGQAGWGAFF. The CDR3 bases are TGTGCCAGTAGTATGGGACAGGCTGGTTGGGGAGCTTTCTTT.

Only one count was recorded for this clone. The chain uses TRBV7-2 and TRBJ1-2; D might be TRBD1 (5 bases). This CDR3 region has 13 residues. Germline CDR1 is SGHTA and CDR2 is FQGNSA. Trimming removed 5 bases at V and 1 base at J, with 8 bases between. CDR3 DNA: TGTGCCAGCAGCGCAGGGATTAACTATGGCTACACCTTC. Its translation: CASSAGINYGYTF.

V and J are TRBV11-2 and TRBJ2-7, with 9 bases matching TRBD1. Germline V CDR1 and CDR2: SGHAT, FQNNGV. V lost 5 bases to trimming and J lost 0 bases; unmatched junction nucleotides: 5. This CDR3 comprises 15 residues. CDR3 sequence reads: CASSTGGTFSYEQYF. CDR3 coding DNA: TGTGCCAGCAGCACAGGGGGCACCTTCTCCTACGAGCAGTACTTC.

This chain links TRBV6-6 with TRBJ1-5, with D possibly being TRBD1 (5 bases). CDR3 length: 15 amino acids. With 6 bases removed from V and 5 bases from J, the gap between germline ends came to 17 bases. Per the germline V gene, CDR1 is MNHNY and CDR2 is SVGAGI (reference sequence). CDR3 residues: CASSYPNQGHQPQHF. CDR3 sequence (DNA): TGTGCCAGCAGCTACCCAAACCAGGGTCATCAGCCCCAGCATTTT.

The DNA of the CDR3 is TGTGCCATCAGTGACCCGTCGAGGGTAACTGGAAACACCATATATTTT. Its translation: CAISDPSRVTGNTIYF. This chain connects TRBV10-3 to TRBJ1-3; D gene ambiguous. In germline, CDR1 is ENHRY, CDR2 SYGVKD. The CDR3 is made up of 16 amino acids. V lost 3 bases, J lost 2 bases, and 14 bases lay in between.

There are a few counts of this clone. The CDR3 DNA follows: TGCAGCTTCGTCTTAGAGACCCAGTACTTC. Translating gives CSFVLETQYF. The gene calls are TRBV29-1 and TRBJ2-5; D uncertain. This CDR3 is built from 10 residues. With 8 bases removed from V and 4 bases from J, the gap between germline ends came to 8 bases. CDR1 is SQVTM, CDR2 ANQGSEA, per germline.

This rearrangement joins TRBV2 to TRBJ1-5, with unresolved D. Germline lookup yields CDR1 SNHLY and CDR2 FYNNEI. V lost 7 bases and J 0 bases, leaving 7 bases between the germline ends. This CDR3 spans 13 amino acids. CDR3 sequence reads: CASKFGSNQPQHF. CDR3 in DNA: TGTGCCAGCAAATTCGGTAGCAATCAGCCCCAGCATTTT.

The V call is TRBV7-2, the J call TRBJ2-3; TRBD2 is a possible D gene (5 bases). The V end lost 5 bases, the J end lost 5 bases, and 11 bases lay between the germline ends. The CDR3 spans 13 residues. From germline, CDR1 is SGHTA and CDR2 FQGNSA. The CDR3 reads CASSRGWGDTQYF. The DNA for the CDR3 is TGTGCCAGCAGCCGGGGTTGGGGAGATACGCAGTATTTT.

With respect to this clone: Germline and junction disagree at one end, which may indicate a read error. The gene calls are TRBV5-1 and TRBJ2-3; a possible D gene is TRBD1 (6 bases). The CDR3 is 17 residues long. Germline V lookup: CDR1 SGHRS, CDR2 YFSETQ. This CDR3 is CASSGRGQRFSTNTQYF. CDR3 in DNA: TGCGCCAGCAGTGGGAGAGGACAGCGATTCTCCACAAATACGCAGTATTTT.

The rearrangement links TRBV6-6 to TRBJ2-1; perhaps TRBD1 as D (5 bases). CDR3 size: 11 residues. CDR1 is MNHNY and CDR2 is SVGAGI in the germline V gene (reference sequence). The V gene lost 6 bases and the J gene lost 8 bases, with 8 bases spanning the gap. The CDR3 coding sequence is TGTGCCAGCAGCAGGGTCCATGAGCAGTTCTTC. Its protein is CASSRVHEQFF.

The CDR3 spells CASSLVSLAGNREQFF. Here the CDR3 DNA reads TGTGCCAGCAGCTTAGTGTCCCTAGCGGGAAATCGGGAGCAGTTCTTC. The chain recombines TRBV7-2 with TRBJ2-1; TRBD2 matches 9 bases. CDR3 length equals 16 residues. Losses at the gene ends were 1 base for V and 10 bases for J; bases not matched to a gene: 11. CDR1 is SGHTA, CDR2 FQGNSA, per germline.

This clone is a singleton in its sample. J is TRBJ2-2 and V is TRBV7-8; no clear D. The CDR3 contains 15 residues. V was pared by 0 bases and J by 1 base, with 6 bases between. Germline-derived CDR1 and CDR2 are SGHVS and FQNEAQ. CDR3: CASSLAPRNTGELFF. In DNA, the CDR3 is TGTGCCAGCAGCTTAGCGCCTAGGAACACCGGGGAGCTGTTTTTT. Full variable domain (rest looked up from reference TRBV7-8 and TRBJ2-2): GAGVSQSPRYKVAKRGQDVALRCDPISGHVSLFWYQQALGQGPEFLTYFQNEAQLDKSGLPSDRFFAERPEGSVSTLKIQRTQQEDSAVYLCASSLAPRNTGELFFGEGSRLTVL.

V and J are TRBV5-4 and TRBJ2-1; tentatively, D is TRBD2 (5 bases). CDR3 size: 11 residues. V was cut by 9 bases and J by 10 bases, with 14 bases left in between. Germline CDR1 SGHNT, CDR2 YYREEE (reference sequence). The CDR3 bases are TGTGCCACCCATTACGGGGAGGAGCAGTTCTTC. Its translation: CATHYGEEQFF.